A single sample gave rise to the 21 T cell receptor beta chains below, sequenced in a study of OX40 agonist ivuxolimab in advanced cancers. Library preparation was by the immunoSEQ multiplex PCR assay. TCRdb provides this immuneACCESS table in a form limited to in-frame rearrangements. Some clones are lacking; in checked studies, under half of them reflect an unresolved V gene, and why the rest are absent is not known. In this sample the table shows tens of thousands of clones, 65% to 85% of which occur a single time. The top ten constitute 3% to 3.5% of the sample. The input for sequencing was CD4+ or CD8+ T cells sorted from blood, taken in a trial of the OX40 agonist ivuxolimab. All receptors come from an adult with an advanced solid tumor such as melanoma, head and neck, liver or kidney cancer.

This rearrangement joins TRBV6-1 to TRBJ2-3; D call uncertain. Per the germline V gene, CDR1 is MNHNS and CDR2 is SASEGT. The CDR3 is 12 amino acids. The V and J ends lost 4 bases and 4 bases respectively, with 6 bases between them. The CDR3 reads CASSVPSDTQYF. The DNA for the CDR3 is TGTGCCAGCAGTGTTCCGTCAGATACGCAGTATTTT.

This chain links TRBV5-4 with TRBJ2-1; D is perhaps TRBD2 (7 bases). This CDR3 is built from 16 residues. V was pared by 0 bases and J by 5 bases, with 15 bases between. The V gene's germline CDR1 is SGHNT and CDR2 YYREEE (reference sequence). The CDR3 is CASSLAGGRGNNEQFF. CDR3 sequence (DNA): TGTGCCAGCAGCTTGGCAGGTGGGAGGGGGAACAATGAGCAGTTCTTC.

The chain employs TRBV11-2 and TRBJ1-1, with 7 bases that match TRBD1. Unmatched junction bases numbered 8, after V lost 5 bases and J lost 2 bases. This CDR3 spans 15 amino acids. In germline, CDR1 is SGHAT, CDR2 FQNNGV. This CDR3 reads CASSLGTARNTEAFF. CDR3 sequence (DNA): TGTGCCAGCAGCCTAGGGACAGCCCGAAACACTGAAGCTTTCTTT.

The genes are TRBV6-1 and TRBJ1-6; D ambiguous. V lost 4 bases and J 7 bases, leaving 17 bases between the germline ends. The CDR3 loop spans 16 amino acids. The germline gives CDR1 MNHNS, CDR2 SASEGT. CDR3 bases: TGTGCCAGCAGTGGACCCCCGGGCCGGCGGAATTCACCCCTCCACTTT. Its protein is CASSGPPGRRNSPLHF.

The CDR3 is CASREQRYEQYF. The CDR3 DNA sequence: TGTGCCAGCAGAGAACAGAGGTACGAGCAGTACTTC. The genes are TRBV6-5 and TRBJ2-7; D gene uncertain. CDR1 and CDR2 (germline): MNHEY, SVGAGI. The germline V and J ends were trimmed by 6 bases and 4 bases, with 10 bases remaining between them. The CDR3 consists of 12 residues.

The chain couples TRBV6-6 to TRBJ2-3, with D perhaps assigned TRBD1 or TRBD2 (5 bases each). This CDR3 has 13 residues. Deletions cut 0 bases from V and 4 bases from J, with 5 bases between. Germline V gene lookup returns CDR1 MNHNY and CDR2 SVGAGI (reference sequence). The CDR3 region has the DNA TGTGCCAGCAGTTACTCGGGACCAGATACGCAGTATTTT. It translates to CASSYSGPDTQYF.

The CDR3 sequence: CSVENSVNTEAFF. Written as DNA, the CDR3 is TGCAGCGTTGAAAATAGTGTGAACACTGAAGCTTTCTTT. The V and J genes are TRBV29-1 and TRBJ1-1; no definite D call. CDR1 and CDR2 (germline): SQVTM, ANQGSEA. This CDR3 has 13 residues. V lost 2 bases to trimming and J lost 0 bases, with 7 bases between them.

The V and J genes are TRBV5-6 and TRBJ2-7; no definite D call. The V end was cut by 2 bases, the J end by 2 bases, with 17 bases between. The CDR3 totals 16 residues. Germline CDR1 and CDR2: SGHDT and YYEEEE. The CDR3 region is CASSLGGLRNTYEQYF. In nucleotides, the CDR3 is TGTGCCAGCAGCTTAGGTGGATTACGGAACACCTACGAGCAGTACTTC.

The chain couples TRBV6-6 to TRBJ2-2; D is possibly TRBD2 (7 bases). V lost 9 bases to trimming and J lost 0 bases, with 14 bases between them. The CDR3 length is 15 residues. The germline V gene encodes CDR1 MNHNY and CDR2 SVGAGI (reference sequence). CDR3 in amino acids: CASGRGATNTGELFF. The CDR3 DNA sequence: TGTGCCAGTGGTCGGGGGGCAACGAACACCGGGGAGCTGTTTTTT.

This clone was recorded a few times. The genes are TRBV2 and TRBJ2-6; 7 nucleotides align to TRBD1. The CDR3 has 18 residues. The V segment lost 7 bases and the J segment 2 bases; nucleotides outside the gene matches: 14. The germline CDR1 and CDR2 sequences are SNHLY and FYNNEI. CDR3 coding DNA: TGTGCCAGCAATTCTAGGAAGGGGGCCCTTGCTGGGGCCAACGTCCTGACTTTC. Amino acids: CASNSRKGALAGANVLTF.

This sequence joins TRBV10-3 and TRBJ1-3, with no clear D. Trimming removed 10 bases at V and 3 bases at J, with 22 bases between. Germline-derived CDR1 and CDR2 are ENHRY and SYGVKD. The length of the CDR3 is 16 residues. The CDR3 sequence is CATRLTGDPIGNTIYF. CDR3 coding DNA: TGTGCCACCAGATTGACGGGAGATCCTATTGGAAACACCATATATTTT.

This rearrangement joins TRBV30 to TRBJ1-6, with D unresolved. With 3 bases removed from V and 9 bases from J, the gap between germline ends came to 12 bases. Germline CDR1 and CDR2: GTSNPN and SVGIG (reference sequence). The CDR3 consists of 13 residues. The DNA for the CDR3 is TGTGCCTGGAGATGGGGTTTTAGTTCACCCCTCCACTTT. Its protein product is CAWRWGFSSPLHF. Looking up the rest from reference TRBV30 and TRBJ1-6 gives the full variable domain: SQTIHQWPATLVQPVGSPLSLECTVEGTSNPNLYWYRQAAGRGLQLLFYSVGIGQISSEVPQNLSASRPQDRQFILSSKKLLLSDSGFYLCAWRWGFSSPLHFGNGTRLTVT.

The chain couples TRBV10-3 to TRBJ1-5; TRBD1 agrees at 12 bases. Trimming at V came to 11 bases and at J to 2 bases, leaving 13 bases not matched to a gene. CDR3 length: 17 residues. In germline, CDR1 is ENHRY, CDR2 SYGVKD. CDR3 in DNA: TGTGCCTCATCAAGGGGGACAGGGGGCGTCGGCAATCAGCCCCAGCATTTT. Its protein product is CASSRGTGGVGNQPQHF.

This chain links TRBV28 with TRBJ2-3; TRBD2 matches 10 bases. Losses at the gene ends were 5 bases for V and 7 bases for J; bases not matched to a gene: 6. The germline V gene has CDR1 MDHEN and CDR2 SYDVKM. The CDR3 loop spans 14 amino acids. The CDR3 region has the DNA TGTGCCAGCAGTAGGGCTAGCGGGAGCAATACGCAGTATTTT. This gives the protein CASSRASGSNTQYF. Based on the CDR3 plus reference TRBV28 and TRBJ2-3, the full variable domain is DVKVTQSSRYLVKRTGEKVFLECVQDMDHENMFWYRQDPGLGLRLIYFSYDVKMKEKGDIPEGYSVSREKKERFSLILESASTNQTSMYLCASSRASGSNTQYFGPGTRLTVL.

This clone was counted a single time. The chain recombines TRBV5-6 with TRBJ2-7; D may be TRBD2 (6 bases). There are 14 residues in the CDR3. V gave up 4 bases and J gave up 0 bases, with 11 bases separating them. Germline V gene lookup returns CDR1 SGHDT and CDR2 YYEEEE. In DNA, the CDR3 is TGTGCCAGCAGCCCTAGCGCCGTCTCCTACGAGCAGTACTTC. Translation gives CASSPSAVSYEQYF.

The chain carries TRBV30 and TRBJ2-5; no clear D gene. The CDR3 is 14 residues long. Germline CDR1 is GTSNPN and CDR2 is SVGIG (reference sequence). V shed 2 bases and J shed 2 bases, with 12 bases lying between them. The DNA of the CDR3 is TGTGCCTGGAGTCTGGCGGAATATCAAGAGACCCAGTACTTC. Residues: CAWSLAEYQETQYF.

This clone was detected only once. The chain uses TRBV7-9 and TRBJ1-3, with unresolved D. CDR1 is SEHNR, CDR2 FQNEAQ, per germline (reference sequence). The germline V and J ends were trimmed by 5 bases and 3 bases, with 17 bases remaining between them. CDR3 length equals 16 residues. The CDR3 DNA reads TGTGCCAGCAGCGTCTCCCGGTTTGTCGGTGGAAACACCATATATTTT. Residues: CASSVSRFVGGNTIYF.

This sequence joins TRBV28 and TRBJ1-2, with a possible D match to TRBD1 (5 bases). The V end lost 2 bases, the J end lost 4 bases, and 11 bases lay between the germline ends. Looked up from germline, CDR1 is MDHEN and CDR2 is SYDVKM. The CDR3 contains 14 residues. CDR3 amino acids: CASSLATALYGYTF. In DNA form, the CDR3 reads TGTGCCAGCAGTTTAGCGACAGCCCTCTATGGCTACACCTTC.

The V and J genes are TRBV6-5 and TRBJ2-1, with 8 bases fitting TRBD2. The CDR3 is 15 amino acids. The V segment lost 5 bases and the J segment 3 bases; nucleotides outside the gene matches: 6. Germline values: CDR1 MNHEY, CDR2 SVGAGI. In DNA, the CDR3 is TGTGCCAGCAGTCAGACTAGCGACTACTACAATGAGCAGTTCTTC. Protein product: CASSQTSDYYNEQFF.

J is TRBJ2-1 and V is TRBV6-1; 8 bases align to TRBD2. The V gene end was trimmed by 1 base and the J gene end by 7 bases; junction bases not matched to a gene: 6. The CDR3 is made up of 15 amino acids. Germline CDR1 and CDR2: MNHNS and SASEGT. The CDR3 sequence is CASSEGVSGTNEQFF. CDR3 nucleotides: TGTGCCAGCAGTGAAGGGGTTAGCGGGACTAATGAGCAGTTCTTC.

This chain connects TRBV18 to TRBJ1-1; 10 nucleotides align to TRBD1. Germline CDR1 and CDR2: KGHSH and LQKENI. The CDR3 contains 17 residues. V shed 5 bases, J shed 6 bases, and the junction held 15 bases outside the gene matches. The CDR3 region is CASSTSATRDRGAEAFF. In nucleotides, the CDR3 is TGTGCCAGCTCAACGTCGGCGACCCGGGACAGGGGAGCTGAAGCTTTCTTT. Together with reference TRBV18 and TRBJ1-1, the CDR3 gives the full variable domain: NAGVMQNPRHLVRRRGQEARLRCSPMKGHSHVYWYRQLPEEGLKFMVYLQKENIIDESGMPKERFSAEFPKEGPSILRIQQVVRGDSAAYFCASSTSATRDRGAEAFFGQGTRLTVV.